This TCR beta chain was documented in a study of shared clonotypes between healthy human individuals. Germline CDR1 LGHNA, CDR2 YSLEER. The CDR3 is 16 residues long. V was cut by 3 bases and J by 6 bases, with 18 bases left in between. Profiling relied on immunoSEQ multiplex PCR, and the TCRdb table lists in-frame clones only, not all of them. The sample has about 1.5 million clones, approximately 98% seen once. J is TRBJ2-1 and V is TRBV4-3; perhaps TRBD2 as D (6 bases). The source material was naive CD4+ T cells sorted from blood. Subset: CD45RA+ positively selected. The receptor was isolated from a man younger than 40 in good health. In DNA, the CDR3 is TGCGCCAGCAGCCAGGGTGGGGGTAGGGGAGGCAATGAGCAGTTCTTC. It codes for CASSQGGGRGGNEQFF.